This TCR beta chain was sequenced for a study of blood T cells in healthy people across ages. Findings of the study overall: Shifts in expanded clonotypes may have been confounded by donor CMV status, which was unknown. Both higher diversity and more naive CD4+ cells marked long-lived donors when set against aged donors.

On this clonotype itself: Its target is not known. At one end, the junction sequence differs from germline, possibly due to a read error.

The CDR3 loop spans 13 amino acids. From germline, CDR1 is MNHEY and CDR2 SVGAGI. Whenever a sample was processed, at least 6 million PBMCs were isolated. Primers used in a second PCR of about 6 to 11 cycles were a sample-barcoded 5' primer and a J-beta primer mix. A template-switch adaptor that had 12 random nucleotides put a tag on each cDNA molecule. TCRdb processed the 5' RACE reads anew with MiXCR; each CDR3 protein has one entry. The sample lists roughly 1,500,000 distinct CDR3 sequences; 42% were seen once. The rearrangement uses TRBV6-5 and TRBJ2-5; D may be TRBD2 (6 bases). Input material: blood. The sequence derives from a woman between 18 and 29 years old in good health. The CDR3 spells CASSDSTSKEQYF. CDR3 coding DNA: TGTGCCAGCAGTGACTCGACTAGTAAGGAGCAGTACTTC.